This T cell receptor beta chain derives from a study of blood T cell repertoires in COVID-19. Study summary: PBMCs, B-cell-depleted T cells, or T cells provided the cDNA or gDNA that made up the material.

The age range of participants was about 18 to 89 years, with residence in around 22 US areas. Participants had their cohort set by participant-reported clinical history. This clone was seen only a few times. Some clones are missing from TCRdb's copy, which holds only in-frame ones; the method was immunoSEQ multiplex PCR. Here the sample spans approximately 250,000 clones, approximately 88% being singletons. The germline gives CDR1 MNHEY, CDR2 SVGAGI. Trimming stripped 2 bases from V and 8 bases from J, with 6 bases between. The CDR3 contains 11 residues. Sequencing was performed on PBMCs or T cells enriched from blood (not recorded which). The clonotype was recovered from a woman between 35 and 50 years old with acute COVID-19. The rearrangement links TRBV6-5 to TRBJ1-1, with D uncertain. The CDR3 coding sequence is TGTGCCAGCAGTTACGGGCAGGAAGCTTTCTTT. It specifies CASSYGQEAFF.